Below, 16 T cell receptor beta chains from the same sample are listed, as sequenced in a study of shared clonotypes between healthy human individuals. The data were produced by immunoSEQ multiplex PCR, yet TCRdb's version contains in-frame clones alone and is incomplete. Among over a million clones listed, about four fifths were seen once. The sample was memory CD4+ T cells from PBMCs. Subset indicated: CD45RA-negative fraction. These receptors were collected from a man aged 18 to 29 in good health. Some clones in this sample may be carry-over from other donors' samples.

The rearrangement joins TRBV28 to TRBJ2-7; D is uncertain. Per germline, CDR1 MDHEN and CDR2 SYDVKM. The length of the CDR3 is 12 residues. With 8 bases removed from V and 2 bases from J, the gap between germline ends came to 10 bases. The CDR3 is CASGVLTYEQYF. The CDR3 coding sequence is TGTGCCAGCGGTGTACTGACCTACGAGCAGTACTTC.

V and J are TRBV7-3 and TRBJ2-2; 9 positions agree with TRBD2. V dropped 5 bases and J dropped 5; count of bases not matched to a gene: 12. This CDR3 has 17 residues. Germline V gene data show CDR1 as SGHTA and CDR2 as FQGTGA. The CDR3 DNA follows: TGTGCCAGCAGCCCCTATGGGGCGGGAGGGGGAACCGGGGAGCTGTTTTTT. Its translation is CASSPYGAGGGTGELFF. The full variable domain, rest sourced from reference TRBV7-3 and TRBJ2-2, is GAGVSQTPSNKVTEKGKYVELRCDPISGHTALYWYRQSLGQGPEFLIYFQGTGAADDSGLPNDRFFAVRPEGSVSTLKIQRTERGDSAVYLCASSPYGAGGGTGELFFGEGSRLTVL.

CDR3 loop: CASSRQINEKLFF. CDR3 bases: TGCGCCAGCAGCCGACAGATTAATGAAAAACTGTTTTTT. The chain uses TRBV5-1 and TRBJ1-4; weak D call: TRBD1 (5 bases). CDR3 length: 13 residues. The germline V and J ends were trimmed by 4 bases and 4 bases, with 8 bases remaining between them. Germline V gives CDR1 SGHRS, CDR2 YFSETQ.

There are a few counts of this clone. The CDR3 spells CAIKNSSVIYEQYF. The CDR3 coding sequence is TGTGCCATCAAAAATTCTAGCGTAATCTACGAGCAGTACTTC. The chain carries TRBV10-3 and TRBJ2-7; TRBD2 is a possible D gene (6 bases). The CDR3 is 14 amino acids. The V and J ends lost 7 bases and 3 bases respectively, with 16 bases between them. Germline values: CDR1 ENHRY, CDR2 SYGVKD.

The chain is built from TRBV20-1 and TRBJ2-7; no firm D call. Deletions cut 7 bases from V and 2 bases from J, with 9 bases between. The CDR3 spans 11 residues. Germline V lookup: CDR1 DFQATT, CDR2 SNEGSKA (reference sequence). CDR3 coding DNA: TGCAGTGGAAGTTCCGCCTACGAGCAGTACTTC. Its protein is CSGSSAYEQYF.

The chain carries TRBV7-9 and TRBJ1-5; D gene ambiguous. The CDR3 runs 12 residues. CDR1 and CDR2 from the germline V gene are SEHNR and FQNEAQ (reference sequence). Trimming took off 5 bases at V and 7 bases at J, with 9 bases between the two ends. The CDR3 nucleotides are TGTGCCAGCAGCCTAGACACCCAGCCCCAGCATTTT. This translates into CASSLDTQPQHF.

CDR3 protein: CASIREGIEAYEQYF. DNA of the CDR3: TGTGCCAGCATCCGGGAGGGAATTGAGGCCTACGAGCAGTACTTC. The V call is TRBV2, the J call TRBJ2-7; 8 bases agree with TRBD2. The CDR3 runs 15 residues. V lost 7 bases to trimming and J lost 2 bases; unmatched junction nucleotides: 10. Germline V gene data show CDR1 as SNHLY and CDR2 as FYNNEI.

This sequence joins TRBV30 and TRBJ2-3; either TRBD1 or TRBD2 may fit D (6 bases each). Germline V gene sequence: CDR1 GTSNPN, CDR2 SVGIG (reference sequence). The CDR3 length is 15 residues. Trimming shortened V by 1 base and J by 6 bases, and 17 bases separated the two germline ends. CDR3 loop: CAWSALSGGPDTQYF. The CDR3 region has the DNA TGTGCCTGGAGTGCCCTCTCTGGGGGGCCTGATACGCAGTATTTT.

The CDR3 loop is CASSQDLGGLGGYTF. In DNA form, the CDR3 reads TGTGCCAGCAGCCAAGATCTCGGGGGACTGGGTGGCTACACCTTC. V gene TRBV14 combines with J gene TRBJ1-2; D possibly corresponds to TRBD1 (5 bases). V shed 0 bases and J shed 7 bases, with 15 bases lying between them. The CDR3 is 15 residues long. Germline assignment: CDR1 SGHDN and CDR2 FVKESK.

The gene calls are TRBV18 and TRBJ2-5, with a weak D call TRBD2 (6 bases). Looked up from germline, CDR1 is KGHSH and CDR2 is LQKENI. This CDR3 comprises 17 residues. Trimming removed 2 bases at V and 0 bases at J, with 16 bases between. The DNA for the CDR3 is TGTGCCAGCTCACCATGGTCCGCTAGCGCCCACCAAGAGACCCAGTACTTC. Residues: CASSPWSASAHQETQYF.

The J gene is TRBJ2-2, the V gene TRBV18, with TRBD2 as a possible D gene (6 bases). The CDR3 sequence is 16 residues long. Trimming left V 3 bases short and J 6 bases short, with 17 bases between. Germline values: CDR1 KGHSH, CDR2 LQKENI. Here the CDR3 reads CASSPADGTGAGELFF. The DNA of the CDR3 is TGTGCCAGCTCACCCGCGGACGGGACTGGCGCCGGGGAGCTGTTTTTT.

As to this clone: Other nucleotide sequences from this sample produce the same CDR3. The chain recombines TRBV20-1 with TRBJ2-5; no clear D gene. Per the germline V gene, CDR1 is DFQATT and CDR2 is SNEGSKA (reference sequence). The germline V and J ends were trimmed by 5 bases and 5 bases, with 9 bases remaining between them. The CDR3 totals 11 residues. DNA of the CDR3: TGCAGTGCTGGACCTGGGGAGACCCAGTACTTC. Residues: CSAGPGETQYF.

The chain joins TRBV23-1 to TRBJ2-1; 15 positions match TRBD2. TRBV23-1 counts as an open reading frame of uncertain function. This CDR3 spans 17 amino acids. V lost 9 bases, J lost 0 bases, and 6 bases stayed unmatched. CDR3 DNA sequence: TGCGCCAGACCCGGGACTAGCGGGAGGAGCTCCTACAATGAGCAGTTCTTC. It specifies CARPGTSGRSSYNEQFF.

The chain combines TRBV2 with TRBJ2-6; 9 positions match TRBD2. The CDR3 is 17 residues long. V gave up 8 bases and J gave up 0 bases; unmatched junction bases: 8. Germline V gene data show CDR1 as SNHLY and CDR2 as FYNNEI. The CDR3 DNA sequence: TGTGCCAGCGCTTTTACTAGCGGGTTCTCTGGGGCCAACGTCCTGACTTTC. Its protein product is CASAFTSGFSGANVLTF.

The CDR3 here is CASSQVNGRPGGYTF. Written as DNA, the CDR3 is TGTGCCAGCAGCCAAGTAAATGGGCGCCCCGGTGGCTACACCTTC. The V call is TRBV4-2, the J call TRBJ1-2; D gene unclear. The CDR3 has 15 residues. Trimming cost V 1 base and J 7 bases, with 16 bases left between them. Germline values: CDR1 LGHNA, CDR2 YNFKEQ.

V is TRBV18 and J is TRBJ2-1; TRBD2 aligns across 13 bases. The germline V gene has CDR1 KGHSH and CDR2 LQKENI. With V trimmed by 6 bases and J by 9 bases, 5 bases remained unmatched. The CDR3 totals 14 residues. The CDR3 DNA sequence: TGTGCCAGCTCCCTTACTAGCGGGAGGGCTGAGCAGTTCTTC. This sequence encodes CASSLTSGRAEQFF.